These 32 T cell receptor beta chains were all obtained from the same sample, sequenced in a study of human thymus T cells. TCRdb's copy holds only in-frame clones and misses some; the assay was immunoSEQ multiplex PCR. Here the sample spans 55,000 to 70,000 clones, approximately 95% being singletons. Material: blood. These receptors came from a boy younger than two with a congenital heart defect but otherwise immunologically healthy.

This rearrangement joins TRBV28 to TRBJ2-5; D may be TRBD2 (6 bases). Between the trimmed V and J ends, which lost 8 bases and 1 base, there was a span of 17 bases. Germline CDR1 MDHEN, CDR2 SYDVKM. The CDR3 totals 15 residues. This chain's CDR3 is CASSPWRALQETQYF. DNA of the CDR3: TGTGCCAGCTCCCCTTGGAGGGCACTCCAAGAGACCCAGTACTTC.

The chain combines TRBV9 with TRBJ2-7; 9 positions agree with TRBD2. The CDR3 sequence is 15 residues long. Germline CDR1 SGDLS, CDR2 YYNGEE. With V trimmed by 0 bases and J by 6 bases, 7 bases remained unmatched. CDR3 region: CASSVAAGGQGEQYF. The CDR3 DNA is TGTGCCAGCAGCGTAGCAGCGGGGGGCCAAGGCGAGCAGTACTTC.

The gene calls are TRBV4-2 and TRBJ2-5; D is tentatively TRBD1 or TRBD2 (5 bases each). The ends were cut back, 0 bases at V and 4 bases at J, with 12 bases in the middle. The CDR3 is 15 residues long. Germline CDR1 and CDR2: LGHNA and YNFKEQ. CDR3 bases: TGTGCCAGCAGCCAAGAGGCCGGGACGGGAGAGACCCAGTACTTC. Protein sequence: CASSQEAGTGETQYF.

The DNA for the CDR3 is TGTGCCAGCAGCCCTAGGGAGTGGGAGGCGGGGACAGATACGCAGTATTTT. This codes for CASSPREWEAGTDTQYF. The J gene is TRBJ2-3, the V gene TRBV7-9, with TRBD2 as a possible D gene (6 bases). This CDR3 has 17 residues. CDR1 and CDR2 from the germline V gene are SEHNR and FQNEAQ (reference sequence). With 5 bases removed from V and 3 bases from J, the gap between germline ends came to 21 bases.

This clone was seen a single time. J is TRBJ2-5 and V is TRBV6-1, with D possibly matching TRBD1 (5 bases). With 8 bases removed from V and 4 bases from J, the gap between germline ends came to 11 bases. The CDR3 loop spans 12 amino acids. The germline V gene has CDR1 MNHNS and CDR2 SASEGT. CDR3 protein: CASSGFVETQYF. DNA for the CDR3: TGTGCCAGCTCAGGGTTTGTAGAGACCCAGTACTTC.

The V call is TRBV28, the J call TRBJ2-5; D may be TRBD1 (5 bases). CDR3 length: 14 residues. The V end lost 3 bases, the J end lost 2 bases, and 10 bases lay between the germline ends. Per the germline V gene, CDR1 is MDHEN and CDR2 is SYDVKM. CDR3 coding DNA: TGTGCCAGCAGTTTCAGGGTTGTGCAAGAGACCCAGTACTTC. This codes for CASSFRVVQETQYF.

V and J are TRBV19 and TRBJ2-1, with D unclear. Trimming stripped 2 bases from V and 5 bases from J, with 4 bases between. CDR1 and CDR2 (germline): LNHDA, SQIVND (reference sequence). This CDR3 is 12 amino acids long. The CDR3 DNA reads as TGTGCCAGTAGTATATGGGACAATGAGCAGTTCTTC. As protein: CASSIWDNEQFF.

The genes are TRBV19 and TRBJ1-5; D perhaps matches TRBD1 (6 bases). CDR1 is LNHDA and CDR2 is SQIVND in the germline V gene (reference sequence). The CDR3 loop spans 17 amino acids. V gave up 5 bases and J gave up 4 bases, with 21 bases separating them. CDR3 DNA sequence: TGTGCCAGTAGTCTCCCAGGGGATATGGCCCCGAATCAGCCCCAGCATTTT. Translation gives CASSLPGDMAPNQPQHF.

The chain uses TRBV28 and TRBJ2-2; 7 bases are shared with TRBD2. The CDR3 is 14 amino acids. Germline CDR1 reads MDHEN; CDR2 reads SYDVKM. V lost 1 base and J lost 6; bases outside the gene matches: 2. The CDR3 is CASSLFAGAGELFF. In DNA, the CDR3 is TGTGCCAGCAGTTTATTTGCGGGGGCCGGGGAGCTGTTTTTT.

This chain connects TRBV4-3 to TRBJ2-1; 7 nucleotides line up with TRBD2. The CDR3 loop spans 16 amino acids. Germline V CDR1 and CDR2: LGHNA, YSLEER. J was trimmed by 4 bases and V by 0 bases; bases with no gene match: 6. This CDR3 reads CASSQDQVGGYNEQFF. CDR3 in DNA: TGCGCCAGCAGCCAAGATCAGGTGGGGGGGTACAATGAGCAGTTCTTC.

The rearrangement uses TRBV5-1 and TRBJ2-7; TRBD2 agrees at 8 bases. With 6 bases clipped from V and 0 bases from J, the junction kept 5 bases outside the gene matches. CDR3 length: 14 residues. Germline lookup yields CDR1 SGHRS and CDR2 YFSETQ. CDR3 bases: TGCGCCAGCAACCCAGGGACTAGCTCCTACGAGCAGTACTTC. Its translation is CASNPGTSSYEQYF.

The table lists this clone with a count of one. In the same sample, other DNA sequences code for this CDR3. The J gene is TRBJ2-1, the V gene TRBV19, with D tentatively TRBD1 or TRBD2 (5 bases each). This CDR3 contains 12 residues. Trimming took 1 base from V and 7 from J, leaving 5 bases between them. Germline V gene lookup returns CDR1 LNHDA and CDR2 SQIVND (reference sequence). Here the CDR3 DNA reads TGTGCCAGTAGTATAGGGGGGAATGAGCAGTTCTTC. It translates to CASSIGGNEQFF.

The V and J genes are TRBV7-9 and TRBJ2-7, with 7 bases fitting TRBD1. The germline CDR1 and CDR2 sequences are SEHNR and FQNEAQ (reference sequence). V lost 3 bases to trimming and J lost 2 bases; unmatched junction nucleotides: 7. The CDR3 length is 15 residues. The CDR3, as DNA: TGTGCCAGCAGCTTCGGACAGGTAATCCCCTACGAGCAGTACTTC. Translating it yields CASSFGQVIPYEQYF. The full variable domain, with the rest looked up from reference TRBV7-9 and TRBJ2-7, is DTGVSQNPRHKITKRGQNVTFRCDPISEHNRLYWYRQTLGQGPEFLTYFQNEAQLEKSRLLSDRFSAERPKGSFSTLEIQRTEQGDSAMYLCASSFGQVIPYEQYFGPGTRLTVT.

The chain joins TRBV7-2 to TRBJ2-5; possibly TRBD1 for D (6 bases). Trimming pared 5 bases from V and 5 bases from J, leaving 12 bases between. CDR3 size: 13 residues. Per germline, CDR1 SGHTA and CDR2 FQGNSA. CDR3 in DNA: TGTGCCAGCAGCAACAGGGTTGGGGAGACCCAGTACTTC. Its translation is CASSNRVGETQYF.

V and J are TRBV5-5 and TRBJ1-1; 11 bases are shared with TRBD1. This CDR3 comprises 16 residues. J gave up 3 bases and V 1 base, and 5 bases lay outside the gene matches. CDR1 is SGHKS, CDR2 YYEKEE, per germline (reference sequence). The CDR3 reads CASSLRTGGRYTEAFF. The CDR3 nucleotides are TGTGCCAGCAGCTTGCGGACAGGGGGCAGGTACACTGAAGCTTTCTTT. The whole variable domain, filled in from reference TRBV5-5 and TRBJ1-1, reads DAGVTQSPTHLIKTRGQQVTLRCSPISGHKSVSWYQQVLGQGPQFIFQYYEKEERGRGNFPDRFSARQFPNYSSELNVNALLLGDSALYLCASSLRTGGRYTEAFFGQGTRLTVV.

The V gene is TRBV6-1, the J gene TRBJ2-1; 10 bases are a match to TRBD2. The CDR3 sequence is 16 residues long. V was clipped by 4 bases and J by 5 bases; unmatched bases: 8. Germline lookup yields CDR1 MNHNS and CDR2 SASEGT. CDR3 sequence (DNA): TGTGCCAGCAGTGCCGGACTAGCGGAGGGGAACAATGAGCAGTTCTTC. Residues: CASSAGLAEGNNEQFF.

This clone was recorded only once. CDR3: CASSWGLAGAHNEQFF. The CDR3, as DNA: TGTGCCAGCAGCTGGGGACTAGCGGGGGCCCACAATGAGCAGTTCTTC. The gene calls are TRBV7-9 and TRBJ2-1, with TRBD2 identical over 14 bases. Germline assignment: CDR1 SEHNR and CDR2 FQNEAQ (reference sequence). The V segment lost 4 bases and the J segment 5 bases; nucleotides outside the gene matches: 4. The CDR3 is 16 residues long.

This chain joins TRBV18 and TRBJ2-1, with D unclear. Germline CDR1 is KGHSH and CDR2 is LQKENI. The germline V and J ends were trimmed by 1 base and 5 bases, with 9 bases remaining between them. The CDR3 totals 14 residues. The CDR3 DNA follows: TGTGCCAGCTCACCACTAGGGCCAAACAATGAGCAGTTCTTC. Its protein is CASSPLGPNNEQFF. The whole variable domain, remainder taken from reference TRBV18 and TRBJ2-1, is NAGVMQNPRHLVRRRGQEARLRCSPMKGHSHVYWYRQLPEEGLKFMVYLQKENIIDESGMPKERFSAEFPKEGPSILRIQQVVRGDSAAYFCASSPLGPNNEQFFGPGTRLTVL.

The chain recombines TRBV27 with TRBJ2-7; the D is unclear. Trimming took off 0 bases at V and 0 bases at J, with 6 bases between the two ends. The CDR3 runs to 14 residues. Germline V gene sequence: CDR1 MNHEY, CDR2 SMNVEV (reference sequence). This chain's CDR3 is CASSLSRSSYEQYF. In DNA form, the CDR3 reads TGTGCCAGCAGTTTATCGAGGAGCTCCTACGAGCAGTACTTC.

The chain has TRBV10-3 and TRBJ1-1; no firm D call. The CDR3 runs to 13 residues. Germline lookup yields CDR1 ENHRY and CDR2 SYGVKD. V shed 2 bases and J shed 11 bases, with 15 bases lying between them. The CDR3 sequence: CAISEGPGREAFF. In DNA, the CDR3 is TGTGCCATCAGTGAGGGGCCGGGTAGGGAGGCTTTCTTT.

The chain is built from TRBV21-1 and TRBJ2-2; the table gives TRBD1 as D, unverified against the DNA. TRBV21-1 is given as a pseudogene. The CDR3 covers 16 residues. CDR3 residues: CASSKQGQGNTGELFF. DNA for the CDR3: TGTGCCAGCAGCAAACAAGGACAGGGGAACACCGGGGAGCTGTTTTTT.

The rearrangement joins TRBV19 to TRBJ1-2, with a tentative D call TRBD1 (5 bases). Germline V CDR1 and CDR2: LNHDA, SQIVND (reference sequence). This CDR3 is built from 17 residues. V was pared by 3 bases and J by 0 bases, with 17 bases between. CDR3 in DNA: TGTGCCAGTAGTATTCTGGGGGTGAAGGACGCTAACTATGGCTACACCTTC. Translated: CASSILGVKDANYGYTF.

This sequence joins TRBV23-1 and TRBJ1-2, with D maybe TRBD1 (5 bases). Being an ORF, TRBV23-1 has a function that is uncertain. This CDR3 is built from 14 residues. Trimming pared 3 bases from V and 4 bases from J, leaving 12 bases between. DNA for the CDR3: TGCGCCAGCAGTCAGCGACAGAGACTCTATGGCTACACCTTC. This gives the protein CASSQRQRLYGYTF.

The chain has TRBV28 and TRBJ2-1; D unclear. Germline values: CDR1 MDHEN, CDR2 SYDVKM. This CDR3 has 14 residues. V lost 3 bases, J lost 6 bases, and 12 bases lay in between. The CDR3 coding sequence is TGTGCCAGCAGTTTGATGACTTCTCTCAATGAGCAGTTCTTC. It encodes CASSLMTSLNEQFF.

The chain employs TRBV21-1 and TRBJ2-2. TRBV21-1 is assigned pseudogene status. CDR3 length equals 16 residues. CDR3 protein: CASSKEGGTNTGELFF. The CDR3, as DNA: TGTGCCAGCAGCAAAGAGGGGGGCACGAACACCGGGGAGCTGTTTTTT.

As to this clone: At one of its ends the junction is not consistent with the germline gene, which may arise from a read error. This chain uses TRBV4-1 with TRBJ2-5; D call uncertain. This CDR3 is built from 14 residues. CDR1 and CDR2 from the germline V gene are MGHRA and YSYEKL. CDR3 residues: CASSSRANHETQYF. For the CDR3, the DNA is TGCGCCAGCAGCTCCCGGGCGAACCACGAGACCCAGTACTTC.

The gene calls are TRBV7-3 and TRBJ2-1, with D perhaps TRBD1 or TRBD2 (5 bases each). The CDR3 covers 16 residues. V was shortened by 1 base and J by 7 bases, with 17 bases between the two germline ends. In germline, CDR1 is SGHTA, CDR2 FQGTGA. CDR3 loop: CASSLRGTGRRNEQFF. In DNA form, the CDR3 reads TGTGCCAGCAGCTTAAGGGGGACGGGTCGGCGAAATGAGCAGTTCTTC.

The gene calls are TRBV6-5 and TRBJ2-7; perhaps TRBD2 as D (6 bases). Germline V gene sequence: CDR1 MNHEY, CDR2 SVGAGI. V lost 4 bases and J 2 bases, leaving 15 bases between the germline ends. CDR3 length: 15 residues. The CDR3 loop is CASSLWGVGPYEQYF. The CDR3 region has the DNA TGTGCCAGCAGTTTATGGGGGGTAGGGCCCTACGAGCAGTACTTC.

The V call is TRBV29-1, the J call TRBJ1-1; the match to TRBD1 covers 11 bases. Germline V lookup: CDR1 SQVTM, CDR2 ANQGSEA. Trimming removed 4 bases from V and 4 bases from J; junction bases left unmatched: 5. The CDR3 loop spans 14 amino acids. The CDR3 sequence is CSVVPGTGGTEAFF. Here the CDR3 DNA reads TGCAGCGTTGTTCCCGGGACAGGGGGCACTGAAGCTTTCTTT.

The chain couples TRBV6-1 to TRBJ1-1, with a tentative D call TRBD1 (5 bases). The V gene lost 7 bases and the J gene lost 6 bases, with 18 bases spanning the gap. CDR1 and CDR2 (germline): MNHNS, SASEGT. The length of the CDR3 is 14 residues. The CDR3 region is CASTERGGGAEAFF. In DNA, the CDR3 is TGTGCCAGCACCGAACGGGGGGGTGGCGCTGAAGCTTTCTTT.

On this clone: This CDR3 is also generated by other DNA sequences in the sample. The genes are TRBV11-2 and TRBJ2-5, with 13 positions matching TRBD2. V lost 5 bases and J lost 5; bases outside the gene matches: 5. Germline V gives CDR1 SGHAT, CDR2 FQNNGV. CDR3 size: 15 residues. The CDR3 loop reads CASSPGLAGRETQYF. CDR3 nucleotides: TGTGCCAGCAGCCCGGGACTAGCGGGACGGGAGACCCAGTACTTC.

The chain is built from TRBV5-6 and TRBJ1-2; D is unresolved. Germline-derived CDR1 and CDR2 are SGHDT and YYEEEE. V was cut by 0 bases and J by 4 bases, with 4 bases left in between. This CDR3 is built from 12 residues. The CDR3 here is CASSLESYGYTF. DNA for the CDR3: TGTGCCAGCAGCTTGGAGAGCTATGGCTACACCTTC.